Below are 29 T cell receptor beta chains sequenced from a single sample in a study of cytomegalovirus exposure and HLA in healthy donors. Libraries were prepared by immunoSEQ multiplex PCR; TCRdb keeps only in-frame clonotypes and omits some of them. Among 150,000 to 200,000 clones, 86% were seen once, and the ten largest hold 6% to 8%. The source material was PBMCs. The source of these receptors is a man younger than 40 in good health and CMV-seropositive.

V and J are TRBV19 and TRBJ2-2; D unresolved. This CDR3 region has 13 residues. V was cut by 5 bases and J by 6 bases, with 10 bases left in between. CDR1 is LNHDA, CDR2 SQIVND, per germline (reference sequence). CDR3 loop: CASSQLIAGELFF. The CDR3, as DNA: TGTGCCAGTAGTCAACTTATCGCCGGGGAGCTGTTTTTT. Combining the CDR3 with reference TRBV19 and TRBJ2-2 gives the whole variable domain DGGITQSPKYLFRKEGQNVTLSCEQNLNHDAMYWYRQDPGQGLRLIYYSQIVNDFQKGDIAEGYSVSREKKESFPLTVTSAQKNPTAFYLCASSQLIAGELFFGEGSRLTVL.

Only one count was recorded for this clone. The chain employs TRBV5-5 and TRBJ2-7; D may be TRBD1 (6 bases). The V gene's germline CDR1 is SGHKS and CDR2 YYEKEE (reference sequence). The germline V and J ends were trimmed by 0 bases and 6 bases, with 13 bases remaining between them. The CDR3 has 14 amino acids. The CDR3 loop reads CASSLGQVLGEQYF. The CDR3 DNA reads TGTGCCAGCAGCTTGGGACAGGTGTTGGGCGAGCAGTACTTC.

Here the CDR3 reads CASGLGDSREAFF. CDR3 in DNA: TGTGCTAGTGGTTTGGGGGACTCACGAGAAGCTTTCTTT. The chain carries TRBV12-5 and TRBJ1-1; a weak D match, TRBD1 (5 bases). The CDR3 length is 13 residues. V lost 1 base to trimming and J lost 8 bases, with 11 bases between them. The germline V gene encodes CDR1 LGHNT and CDR2 FRNRAP.

The chain is built from TRBV11-2 and TRBJ2-7; D perhaps matches TRBD2 (6 bases). The CDR3 runs to 13 residues. Between the trimmed V and J ends, which lost 3 bases and 2 bases, there was a span of 8 bases. In germline, CDR1 is SGHAT, CDR2 FQNNGV. As DNA, the CDR3 is TGTGCCAGCAGCTTGGGACTCACCTACGAGCAGTACTTC. Its translation is CASSLGLTYEQYF.

The chain is built from TRBV2 and TRBJ1-1; D gene uncertain. CDR1 and CDR2 (germline): SNHLY, FYNNEI. V lost 5 bases to trimming and J lost 8 bases, with 18 bases between them. The CDR3 runs to 14 residues. The CDR3 region is CASSPRSTAAEAFF. The CDR3, as DNA: TGTGCCAGCAGTCCCCGCTCTACTGCCGCGGAAGCTTTCTTT.

The chain is built from TRBV5-1 and TRBJ2-7; D is perhaps TRBD2 (5 bases). Trimming removed 0 bases at V and 4 bases at J, with 11 bases between. CDR1 is SGHRS, CDR2 YFSETQ, per germline. The CDR3 loop spans 14 amino acids. CDR3: CASSLVARRYEQYF. DNA of the CDR3: TGCGCCAGCAGCTTGGTGGCCAGGAGGTACGAGCAGTACTTC.

The CDR3 protein is CASLRASGSNEQFF. The CDR3 nucleotides are TGTGCCAGCTTGAGGGCTAGCGGGAGTAATGAGCAGTTCTTC. The chain combines TRBV11-2 with TRBJ2-1; the match to TRBD2 covers 10 bases. In germline, CDR1 is SGHAT, CDR2 FQNNGV. With 8 bases clipped from V and 7 bases from J, the junction kept 8 bases outside the gene matches. CDR3 length: 14 residues.

This chain joins TRBV6-6 and TRBJ2-5; D unresolved. CDR3 length: 12 residues. CDR1 is MNHNY, CDR2 SVGAGI, per germline (reference sequence). The V end was cut by 0 bases, the J end by 4 bases, with 3 bases between. CDR3: CASSYSRETQYF. As DNA, the CDR3 is TGTGCCAGCAGTTACTCCCGAGAGACCCAGTACTTC.

The chain couples TRBV30 to TRBJ2-3; either TRBD1 or TRBD2 may supply D (5 bases each). The CDR3 is 11 residues long. Germline CDR1 GTSNPN, CDR2 SVGIG (reference sequence). V lost 1 base and J 11 bases, leaving 10 bases between the germline ends. This CDR3 is CAWSEGRGQYF. The CDR3 region has the DNA TGTGCCTGGAGTGAGGGGAGAGGGCAGTATTTT.

This sequence joins TRBV18 and TRBJ2-5, with 8 positions matching TRBD1. The CDR3 has 16 amino acids. Trimming took 6 bases from V and 2 from J; bases not matched to a gene: 11. Germline CDR1 is KGHSH and CDR2 is LQKENI. Here the CDR3 DNA reads TGTGCCAGCTCTAGACAAGGGACAGGAGTACAAGAGACCCAGTACTTC. Translation gives CASSRQGTGVQETQYF. Looking up the rest from reference TRBV18 and TRBJ2-5 gives the full variable domain: NAGVMQNPRHLVRRRGQEARLRCSPMKGHSHVYWYRQLPEEGLKFMVYLQKENIIDESGMPKERFSAEFPKEGPSILRIQQVVRGDSAAYFCASSRQGTGVQETQYFGPGTRLLVL.

The chain uses TRBV6-5 and TRBJ1-1; the match to TRBD1 covers 7 bases. The junction had 10 bases not matched to a gene; V was cut back by 2 bases and J by 4 bases. Germline loops: CDR1 MNHEY, CDR2 SVGAGI. This CDR3 is built from 16 residues. The CDR3 DNA reads as TGTGCCAGCAGTTACAGCGTCAGGGGGGGTAGCACTGAAGCTTTCTTT. This encodes CASSYSVRGGSTEAFF.

V is TRBV29-1 and J is TRBJ2-3; D gene ambiguous. The CDR3 is 11 amino acids. Germline CDR1 reads SQVTM; CDR2 reads ANQGSEA. The V and J ends lost 2 bases and 5 bases respectively, with 5 bases between them. The CDR3 region is CSVELGDTQYF. In DNA form, the CDR3 reads TGCAGCGTTGAATTGGGAGATACGCAGTATTTT.

The J gene is TRBJ2-5, the V gene TRBV6-4, with 15 positions matching TRBD2. The germline CDR1 and CDR2 sequences are MRHNA and SNTAGT. After removal of 7 bases from V and 4 bases from J, the junction contained 13 bases not matched to a gene. The CDR3 consists of 18 residues. CDR3 in DNA: TGTGCCAGCATCGGAGGACTAGCGGGAGGGTTTATGAGAGAGACCCAGTACTTC. The encoded protein is CASIGGLAGGFMRETQYF.

The chain couples TRBV12-5 to TRBJ1-1; D remains unclear. Trimming pared 1 base from V and 2 bases from J, leaving 8 bases between. This CDR3 spans 14 amino acids. CDR1 is LGHNT, CDR2 FRNRAP, per germline. The CDR3 sequence is CASGLDNPNTEAFF. The CDR3, as DNA: TGTGCTAGTGGTTTGGACAATCCTAACACTGAAGCTTTCTTT.

This chain links TRBV10-3 with TRBJ2-1; 9 positions match TRBD2. The ends lost 3 bases at V and 8 bases at J; junction bases unmatched: 11. Germline loops: CDR1 ENHRY, CDR2 SYGVKD. This CDR3 has 16 amino acids. CDR3 sequence: CAISDRIAGEGDEQFF. CDR3 DNA: TGTGCCATCAGTGATAGAATAGCGGGAGAGGGAGATGAGCAGTTCTTC.

The CDR3 spells CASRGAGDNTGELFF. DNA for the CDR3: TGCGCCAGCAGGGGAGCGGGGGACAACACCGGGGAGCTGTTTTTT. This chain uses TRBV10-2 with TRBJ2-2; 8 nucleotides agree with TRBD2. Trimming at V came to 6 bases and at J to 2 bases, leaving 5 bases not matched to a gene. The CDR3 spans 15 residues. Germline CDR1 reads WSHSY; CDR2 reads SAAADI.

This rearrangement joins TRBV12-5 to TRBJ2-5, with 7 bases that match TRBD1. V lost 7 bases and J lost 4; bases outside the gene matches: 9. The CDR3 is 14 amino acids. CDR1 is LGHNT and CDR2 is FRNRAP in the germline V gene. The CDR3 loop reads CASVSGNRGETQYF. The CDR3 nucleotides read TGTGCTAGTGTGTCCGGGAACAGGGGAGAGACCCAGTACTTC.

The V and J genes are TRBV6-1 and TRBJ1-4; 8 bases align to TRBD1. Unmatched junction bases numbered 13, after V lost 4 bases and J lost 6 bases. Germline CDR1 reads MNHNS; CDR2 reads SASEGT. The CDR3 is 17 residues long. The CDR3 DNA sequence: TGTGCCAGCAGTGTCCGGGACAGGCAATCGGGTTATGAAAAACTGTTTTTT. Amino acid sequence: CASSVRDRQSGYEKLFF.

The chain joins TRBV7-6 to TRBJ2-1; D is uncertain. Germline V gene data show CDR1 as SGHVS and CDR2 as FNYEAQ. The ends were cut back, 5 bases at V and 8 bases at J, with 10 bases in the middle. This CDR3 has 12 amino acids. The CDR3 spells CASSQDMDEQFF. The CDR3 bases are TGTGCCAGCAGCCAAGACATGGATGAGCAGTTCTTC.

This clone was observed a handful of times. The chain combines TRBV5-1 with TRBJ1-6; 9 bases agree with TRBD1. Germline V gene data show CDR1 as SGHRS and CDR2 as YFSETQ. CDR3 length equals 15 residues. The V segment lost 4 bases and the J segment 7 bases; nucleotides outside the gene matches: 6. CDR3 protein: CASSLEQGANSPLHF. The CDR3 DNA sequence: TGCGCCAGCAGCCTGGAACAGGGGGCAAATTCACCCCTCCACTTT.

The V gene is TRBV28, the J gene TRBJ2-3; the D gene could be TRBD1 or TRBD2 (5 bases each). V gave up 5 bases and J gave up 0 bases, with 15 bases separating them. The CDR3 covers 16 residues. The germline CDR1 and CDR2 sequences are MDHEN and SYDVKM. The CDR3 DNA is TGTGCCAGCAGTCACGGGGCAGGGCCTAGCACAGATACGCAGTATTTT. This translates into CASSHGAGPSTDTQYF.

The genes are TRBV28 and TRBJ2-7; D is perhaps TRBD2 (6 bases). The germline V gene encodes CDR1 MDHEN and CDR2 SYDVKM. The V and J ends lost 10 bases and 5 bases respectively, with 18 bases between them. The CDR3 extends over 13 amino acids. The chain's CDR3 is CATLAAGSDEQYF. As DNA, the CDR3 is TGTGCCACCCTTGCCGCGGGGAGCGACGAGCAGTACTTC.

The gene calls are TRBV30 and TRBJ1-6; 7 positions agree with TRBD1. CDR1 GTSNPN and CDR2 SVGIG come from the germline V gene (reference sequence). The CDR3 runs to 13 residues. J was trimmed by 9 bases and V by 3 bases; bases with no gene match: 5. In DNA form, the CDR3 reads TGTGCCTGGAGCCGACAGGGAGCTTCACCCCTCCACTTT. Translation: CAWSRQGASPLHF.

The chain combines TRBV9 with TRBJ2-3, with D unclear. Trimming left V 0 bases short and J 3 bases short, with 14 bases between. Per the germline V gene, CDR1 is SGDLS and CDR2 is YYNGEE. This CDR3 has 16 amino acids. CDR3 in DNA: TGTGCCAGCAGCGTAGGACTGGCCGGGCGGACAGATACGCAGTATTTT. As protein: CASSVGLAGRTDTQYF.

The chain is built from TRBV6-1 and TRBJ1-5; maybe TRBD1 (6 bases). The CDR3 has 14 amino acids. Germline CDR1 and CDR2: MNHNS and SASEGT. Trimming took off 5 bases at V and 6 bases at J, with 14 bases between the two ends. The CDR3 DNA sequence: TGTGCCAGCAGTCCAAACAGGGTCCCTCAGCCCCAGCATTTT. Translation: CASSPNRVPQPQHF.

CDR3 in DNA: TGCAGCGTTGAAGTAACTGAAGCTTTCTTT. It encodes CSVEVTEAFF. This chain connects TRBV29-1 to TRBJ1-1, with D unclear. CDR3 size: 10 residues. The V gene lost 1 base and the J gene lost 5 bases, with 2 bases spanning the gap. Germline values: CDR1 SQVTM, CDR2 ANQGSEA.

The chain joins TRBV11-1 to TRBJ2-7; no clear D. The CDR3 loop spans 15 amino acids. Germline CDR1 reads SGHAT; CDR2 reads FQDESV (reference sequence). Trimming removed 1 base at V and 2 bases at J, with 12 bases between. CDR3 protein: CASSLDRSAAYEQYF. The CDR3 coding sequence is TGTGCCAGCAGCTTAGACCGCTCCGCGGCCTACGAGCAGTACTTC.

This sequence joins TRBV11-3 and TRBJ2-7; D possibly matches TRBD1 or TRBD2 (5 bases each). CDR3 length: 13 residues. The V end was cut by 6 bases, the J end by 0 bases, with 9 bases between. CDR1 and CDR2 from the germline V gene are SGHNT and YENEEA. CDR3 amino acids: CASRGDGSYEQYF. DNA for the CDR3: TGTGCCAGCAGGGGGGACGGCTCCTACGAGCAGTACTTC. Combining the CDR3 with reference TRBV11-3 and TRBJ2-7 gives the whole variable domain EAGVVQSPRYKIIEKKQPVAFWCNPISGHNTLYWYLQNLGQGPELLIRYENEEAVDDSQLPKDRFSAERLKGVDSTLKIQPAELGDSAVYLCASRGDGSYEQYFGPGTRLTVT.

The rearrangement links TRBV2 to TRBJ2-7; 7 bases align to TRBD1. The junction had 9 bases not matched to a gene; V was cut back by 2 bases and J by 2 bases. The V gene's germline CDR1 is SNHLY and CDR2 FYNNEI. The CDR3 spans 16 residues. Here the CDR3 reads CASSETAGTDAYEQYF. The CDR3 region has the DNA TGTGCCAGCAGTGAAACTGCCGGGACAGACGCCTACGAGCAGTACTTC. Using reference TRBV2 and TRBJ2-7 for the parts outside the CDR3, the full variable domain is EPEVTQTPSHQVTQMGQEVILRCVPISNHLYFYWYRQILGQKVEFLVSFYNNEISEKSEIFDDQFSVERPDGSNFTLKIRSTKLEDSAMYFCASSETAGTDAYEQYFGPGTRLTVT.